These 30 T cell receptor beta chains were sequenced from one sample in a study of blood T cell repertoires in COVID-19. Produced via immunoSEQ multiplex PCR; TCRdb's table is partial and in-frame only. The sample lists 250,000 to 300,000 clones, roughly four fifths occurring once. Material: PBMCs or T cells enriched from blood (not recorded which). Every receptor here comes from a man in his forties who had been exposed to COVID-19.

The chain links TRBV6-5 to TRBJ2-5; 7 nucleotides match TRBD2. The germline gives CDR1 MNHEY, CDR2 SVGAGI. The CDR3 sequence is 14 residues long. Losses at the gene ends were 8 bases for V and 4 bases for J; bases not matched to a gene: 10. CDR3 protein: CASVSGNVPETQYF. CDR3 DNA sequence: TGTGCCAGCGTAAGCGGGAACGTCCCAGAGACCCAGTACTTC.

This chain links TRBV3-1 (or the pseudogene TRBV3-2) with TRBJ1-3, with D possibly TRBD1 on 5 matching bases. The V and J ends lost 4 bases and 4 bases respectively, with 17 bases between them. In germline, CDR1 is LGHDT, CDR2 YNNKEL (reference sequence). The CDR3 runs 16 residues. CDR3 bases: TGTGCCAGCAGCCCCGGAACAGGAGCATACGGAAACACCATATATTTT. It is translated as CASSPGTGAYGNTIYF.

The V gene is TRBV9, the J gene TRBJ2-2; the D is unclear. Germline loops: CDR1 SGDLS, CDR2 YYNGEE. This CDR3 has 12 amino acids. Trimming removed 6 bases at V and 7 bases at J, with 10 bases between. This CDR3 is CASNLPSGELFF. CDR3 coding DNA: TGTGCCAGCAACCTACCGAGCGGGGAGCTGTTTTTT.

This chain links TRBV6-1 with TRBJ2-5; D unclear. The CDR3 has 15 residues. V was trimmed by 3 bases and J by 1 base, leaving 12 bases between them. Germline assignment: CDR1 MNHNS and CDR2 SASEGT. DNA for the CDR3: TGTGCCAGCAGTGACCCTCGGCGGAGCCAAGAGACCCAGTACTTC. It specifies CASSDPRRSQETQYF.

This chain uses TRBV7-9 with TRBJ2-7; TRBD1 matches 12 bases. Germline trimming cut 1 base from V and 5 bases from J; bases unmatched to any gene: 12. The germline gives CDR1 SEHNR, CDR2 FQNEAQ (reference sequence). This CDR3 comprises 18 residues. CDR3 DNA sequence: TGTGCCAGCAGCTTAGGATCCCGGGACAGGGGGCACTCGAACGAGCAGTACTTC. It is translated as CASSLGSRDRGHSNEQYF.

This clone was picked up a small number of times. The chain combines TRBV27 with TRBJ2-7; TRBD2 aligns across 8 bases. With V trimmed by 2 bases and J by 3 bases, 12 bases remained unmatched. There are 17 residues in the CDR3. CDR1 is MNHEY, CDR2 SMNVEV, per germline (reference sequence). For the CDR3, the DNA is TGTGCCAGCAGTTTAGATTGGTCACGGGAGGGCCTCTACGAGCAGTACTTC. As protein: CASSLDWSREGLYEQYF.

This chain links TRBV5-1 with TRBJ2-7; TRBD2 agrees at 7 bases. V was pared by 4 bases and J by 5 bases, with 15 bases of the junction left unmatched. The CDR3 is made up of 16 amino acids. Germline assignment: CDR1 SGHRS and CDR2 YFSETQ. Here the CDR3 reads CASSRLSRGSGDEQYF. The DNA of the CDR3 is TGCGCCAGCAGCCGTCTTAGTCGCGGGAGTGGCGACGAGCAGTACTTC.

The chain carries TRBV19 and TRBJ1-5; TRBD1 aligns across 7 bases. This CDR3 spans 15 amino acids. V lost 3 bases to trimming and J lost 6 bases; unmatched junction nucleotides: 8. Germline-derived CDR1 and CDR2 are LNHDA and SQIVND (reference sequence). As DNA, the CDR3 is TGTGCCAGTAGTATCCTGGACAGGCTGTTTCAGCCCCAGCATTTT. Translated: CASSILDRLFQPQHF.

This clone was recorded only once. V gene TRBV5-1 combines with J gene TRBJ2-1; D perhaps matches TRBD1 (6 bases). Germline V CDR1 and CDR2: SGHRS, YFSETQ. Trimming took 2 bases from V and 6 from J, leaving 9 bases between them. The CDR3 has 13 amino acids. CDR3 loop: CASSLGQSNEQFF. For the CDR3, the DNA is TGCGCCAGCAGCTTAGGACAGAGCAATGAGCAGTTCTTC.

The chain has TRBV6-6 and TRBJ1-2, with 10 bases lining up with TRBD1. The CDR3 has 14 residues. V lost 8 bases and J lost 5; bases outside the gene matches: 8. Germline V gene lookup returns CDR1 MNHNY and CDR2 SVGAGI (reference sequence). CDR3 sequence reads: CASQPRDRGYGYTF. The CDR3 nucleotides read TGTGCCAGCCAGCCCCGGGACAGGGGATATGGCTACACCTTC.

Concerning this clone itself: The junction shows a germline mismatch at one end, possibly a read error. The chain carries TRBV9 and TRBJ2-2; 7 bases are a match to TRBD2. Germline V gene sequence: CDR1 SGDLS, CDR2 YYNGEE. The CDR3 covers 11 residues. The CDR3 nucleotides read TGTGCCAGAATACCCGGCGGGGGGCTGTTTTTT. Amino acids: CARIPGGGLFF. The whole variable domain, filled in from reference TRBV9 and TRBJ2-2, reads DSGVTQTPKHLITATGQRVTLRCSPRSGDLSVYWYQQSLDQGLQFLIQYYNGEERAKGNILERFSAQQFPDLHSELNLSSLELGDSALYFCARIPGGGLFFGEGSRLTVL.

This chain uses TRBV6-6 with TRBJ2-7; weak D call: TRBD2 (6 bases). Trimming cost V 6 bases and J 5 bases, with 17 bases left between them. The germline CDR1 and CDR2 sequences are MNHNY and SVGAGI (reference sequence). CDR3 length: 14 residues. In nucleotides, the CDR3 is TGTGCCAGCAGCACTTTAGGAGGGTTCAACGAGCAGTACTTC. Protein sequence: CASSTLGGFNEQYF.

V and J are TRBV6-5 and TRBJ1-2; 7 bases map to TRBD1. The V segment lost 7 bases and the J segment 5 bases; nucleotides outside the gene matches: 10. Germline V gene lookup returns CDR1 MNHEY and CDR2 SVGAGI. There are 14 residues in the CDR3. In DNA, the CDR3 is TGTGCCAGCAAAGAGGGACAGATCCTGTATGGCTACACCTTC. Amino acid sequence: CASKEGQILYGYTF.

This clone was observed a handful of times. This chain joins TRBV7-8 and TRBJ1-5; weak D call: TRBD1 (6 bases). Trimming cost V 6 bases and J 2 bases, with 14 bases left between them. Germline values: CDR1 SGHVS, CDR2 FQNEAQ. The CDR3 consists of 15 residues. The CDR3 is CASSNTGMGNQPQHF. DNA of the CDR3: TGTGCCAGCAGTAATACAGGGATGGGCAATCAGCCCCAGCATTTT.

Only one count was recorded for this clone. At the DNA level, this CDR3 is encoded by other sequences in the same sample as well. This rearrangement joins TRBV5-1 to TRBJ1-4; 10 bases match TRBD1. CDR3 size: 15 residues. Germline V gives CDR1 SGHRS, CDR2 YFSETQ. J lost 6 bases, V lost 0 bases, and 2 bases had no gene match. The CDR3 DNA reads TGCGCCAGCAGCTTGGCCGGGACAGGGGATGAAAAACTGTTTTTT. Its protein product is CASSLAGTGDEKLFF.

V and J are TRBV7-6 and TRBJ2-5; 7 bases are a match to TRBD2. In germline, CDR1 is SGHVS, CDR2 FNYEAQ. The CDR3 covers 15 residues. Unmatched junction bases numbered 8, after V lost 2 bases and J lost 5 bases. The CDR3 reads CASSLMGGSAETQYF. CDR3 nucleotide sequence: TGTGCCAGCAGCTTAATGGGCGGGAGCGCGGAGACCCAGTACTTC.

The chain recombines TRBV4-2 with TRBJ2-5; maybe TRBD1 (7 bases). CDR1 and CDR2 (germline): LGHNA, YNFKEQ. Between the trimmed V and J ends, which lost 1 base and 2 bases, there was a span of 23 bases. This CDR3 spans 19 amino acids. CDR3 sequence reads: CASSQATQGVIGGQETQYF. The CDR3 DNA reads TGTGCCAGCAGCCAAGCCACCCAGGGGGTAATCGGGGGACAAGAGACCCAGTACTTC.

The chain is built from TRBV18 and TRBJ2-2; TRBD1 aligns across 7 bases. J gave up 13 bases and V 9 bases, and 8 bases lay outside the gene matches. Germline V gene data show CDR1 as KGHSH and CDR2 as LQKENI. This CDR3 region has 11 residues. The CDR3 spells CASGQRGRLFF. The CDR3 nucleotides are TGTGCCAGTGGACAAAGGGGGCGGCTGTTTTTT.

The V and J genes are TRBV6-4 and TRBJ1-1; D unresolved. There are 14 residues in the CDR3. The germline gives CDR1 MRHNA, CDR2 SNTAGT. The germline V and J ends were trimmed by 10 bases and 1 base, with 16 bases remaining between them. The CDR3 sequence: CATRDHPRNTEAFF. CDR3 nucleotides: TGTGCCACCAGAGACCACCCGAGGAACACTGAAGCTTTCTTT.

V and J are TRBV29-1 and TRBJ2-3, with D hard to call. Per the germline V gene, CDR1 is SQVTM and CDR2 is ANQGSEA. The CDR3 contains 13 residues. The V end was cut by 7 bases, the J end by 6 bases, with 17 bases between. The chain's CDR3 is CSASPEVSDTQYF. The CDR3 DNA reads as TGCAGCGCCTCGCCTGAGGTATCGGATACGCAGTATTTT.

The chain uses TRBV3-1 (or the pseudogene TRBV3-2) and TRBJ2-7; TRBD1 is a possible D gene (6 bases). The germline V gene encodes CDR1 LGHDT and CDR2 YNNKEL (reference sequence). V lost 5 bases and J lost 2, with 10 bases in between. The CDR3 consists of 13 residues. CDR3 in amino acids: CASSFDRTYEQYF. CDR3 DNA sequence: TGTGCCAGCAGCTTCGACAGGACCTACGAGCAGTACTTC.

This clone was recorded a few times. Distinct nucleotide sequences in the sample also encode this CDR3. CDR3 DNA: TGTGCCAGCAGCTTAGGTGGGACAACCTACAATGAGCAGTTCTTC. Protein: CASSLGGTTYNEQFF. This chain links TRBV7-6 with TRBJ2-1; maybe TRBD1 (6 bases). Per germline, CDR1 SGHVS and CDR2 FNYEAQ. The CDR3 runs 15 residues. Deletions cut 1 base from V and 2 bases from J, with 9 bases between. The variable domain in full, completed from reference TRBV7-6 and TRBJ2-1, reads GAGVSQSPRYKVTKRGQDVALRCDPISGHVSLYWYRQALGQGPEFLTYFNYEAQQDKSGLPNDRFSAERPEGSISTLTIQRTEQRDSAMYRCASSLGGTTYNEQFFGPGTRLTVL.

This chain's CDR3 is CASSVAETQYF. Here the CDR3 DNA reads TGTGCCAGCAGTGTGGCAGAGACCCAGTACTTC. This chain connects TRBV2 to TRBJ2-5, with unresolved D. The CDR3 consists of 11 residues. CDR1 is SNHLY and CDR2 is FYNNEI in the germline V gene. V gave up 4 bases and J gave up 4 bases, with 4 bases separating them.

CDR3 coding DNA: TGTGCCAGCAGCCAAGATAGGGGACAGGGCTCCTACGAGCAGTACTTC. Protein: CASSQDRGQGSYEQYF. V is TRBV3-1 (or the pseudogene TRBV3-2) and J is TRBJ2-7, with 9 bases identical to TRBD1. Germline trimming cut 0 bases from V and 0 bases from J; bases unmatched to any gene: 3. Per the germline V gene, CDR1 is LGHDT and CDR2 is YNNKEL (reference sequence). The CDR3 is 16 residues long.

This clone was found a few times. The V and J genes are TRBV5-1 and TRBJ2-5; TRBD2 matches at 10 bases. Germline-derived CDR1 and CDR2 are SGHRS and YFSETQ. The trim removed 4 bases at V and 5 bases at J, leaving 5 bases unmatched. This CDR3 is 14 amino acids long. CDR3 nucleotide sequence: TGCGCCAGCAGCACCAAAGCGGGAGGGGAGACCCAGTACTTC. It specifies CASSTKAGGETQYF.

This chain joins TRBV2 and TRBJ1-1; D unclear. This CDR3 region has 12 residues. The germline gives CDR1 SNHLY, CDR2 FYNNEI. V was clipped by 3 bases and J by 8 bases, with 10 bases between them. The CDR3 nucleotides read TGTGCCAGCAGTGATCCACGGAGGGAAGCTTTCTTT. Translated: CASSDPRREAFF.

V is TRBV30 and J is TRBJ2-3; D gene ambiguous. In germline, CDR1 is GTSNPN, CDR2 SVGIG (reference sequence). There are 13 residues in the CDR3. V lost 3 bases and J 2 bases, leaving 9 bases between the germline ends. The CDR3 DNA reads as TGTGCCTGGAGGGTCGGGTCCACAGATACGCAGTATTTT. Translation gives CAWRVGSTDTQYF.

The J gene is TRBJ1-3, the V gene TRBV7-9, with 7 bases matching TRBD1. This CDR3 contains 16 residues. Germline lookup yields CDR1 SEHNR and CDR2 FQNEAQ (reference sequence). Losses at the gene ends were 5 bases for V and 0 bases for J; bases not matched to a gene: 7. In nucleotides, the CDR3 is TGTGCCAGCAGCAGTTTCAGGGGGAACTCTGGAAACACCATATATTTT. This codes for CASSSFRGNSGNTIYF.

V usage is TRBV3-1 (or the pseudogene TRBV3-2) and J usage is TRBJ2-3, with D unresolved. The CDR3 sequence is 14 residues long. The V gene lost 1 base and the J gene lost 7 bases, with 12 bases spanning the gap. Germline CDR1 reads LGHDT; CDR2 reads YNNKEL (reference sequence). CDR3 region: CASSQGRGAYTQYF. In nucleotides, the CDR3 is TGTGCCAGCAGCCAAGGTCGCGGAGCTTATACGCAGTATTTT.

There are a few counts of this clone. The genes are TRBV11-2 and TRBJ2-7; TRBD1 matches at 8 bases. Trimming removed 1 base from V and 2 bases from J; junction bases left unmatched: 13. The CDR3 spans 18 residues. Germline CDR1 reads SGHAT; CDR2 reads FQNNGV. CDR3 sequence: CASSLASNRGTSTYEQYF. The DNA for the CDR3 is TGTGCCAGCAGCTTAGCGTCGAACAGGGGGACAAGTACCTACGAGCAGTACTTC.